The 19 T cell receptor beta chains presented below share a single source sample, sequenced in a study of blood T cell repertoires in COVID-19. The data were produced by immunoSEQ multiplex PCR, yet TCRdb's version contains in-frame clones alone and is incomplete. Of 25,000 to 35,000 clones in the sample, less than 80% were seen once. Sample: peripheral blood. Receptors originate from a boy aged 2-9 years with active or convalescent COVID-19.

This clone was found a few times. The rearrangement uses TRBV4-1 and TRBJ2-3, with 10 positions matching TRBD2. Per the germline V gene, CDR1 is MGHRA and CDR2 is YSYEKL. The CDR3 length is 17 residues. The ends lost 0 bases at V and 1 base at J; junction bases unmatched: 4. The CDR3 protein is CASSQERTSGRTDTQYF. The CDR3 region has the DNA TGCGCCAGCAGCCAAGAAAGGACTAGCGGACGCACAGATACGCAGTATTTT.

CDR3 nucleotides: TGTGCCAGCAGCTACCAAGCGGGAGGGCCCCATTACAATGAGCAGTTCTTC. It specifies CASSYQAGGPHYNEQFF. This chain uses TRBV5-8 with TRBJ2-1; 10 positions match TRBD2. The CDR3 consists of 17 residues. The V segment lost 3 bases and the J segment 4 bases; nucleotides outside the gene matches: 10. CDR1 is SGHTS, CDR2 YDEGEE, per germline.

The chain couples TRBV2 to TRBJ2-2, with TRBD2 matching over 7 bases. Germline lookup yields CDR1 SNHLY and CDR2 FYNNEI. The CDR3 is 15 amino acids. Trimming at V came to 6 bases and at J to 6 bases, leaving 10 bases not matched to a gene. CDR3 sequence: CASRSAGRVPGELFF. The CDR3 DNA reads TGTGCCAGCAGGTCAGCGGGAAGGGTCCCCGGGGAGCTGTTTTTT. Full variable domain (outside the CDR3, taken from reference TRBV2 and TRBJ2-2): EPEVTQTPSHQVTQMGQEVILRCVPISNHLYFYWYRQILGQKVEFLVSFYNNEISEKSEIFDDQFSVERPDGSNFTLKIRSTKLEDSAMYFCASRSAGRVPGELFFGEGSRLTVL.

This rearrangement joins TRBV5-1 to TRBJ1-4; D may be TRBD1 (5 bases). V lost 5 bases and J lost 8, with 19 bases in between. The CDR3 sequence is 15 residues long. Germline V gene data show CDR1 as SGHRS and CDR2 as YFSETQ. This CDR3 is CASSQTWGDGEKLFF. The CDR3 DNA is TGCGCCAGCAGTCAAACGTGGGGGGATGGGGAAAAACTGTTTTTT.

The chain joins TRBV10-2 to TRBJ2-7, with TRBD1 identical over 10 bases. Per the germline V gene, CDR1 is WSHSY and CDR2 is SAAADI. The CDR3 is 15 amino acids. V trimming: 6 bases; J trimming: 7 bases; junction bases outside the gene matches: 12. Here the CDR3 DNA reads TGCGCCAGCAGCCCCGACAGGGGGCGGATGGGGGAGCAGTACTTC. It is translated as CASSPDRGRMGEQYF.

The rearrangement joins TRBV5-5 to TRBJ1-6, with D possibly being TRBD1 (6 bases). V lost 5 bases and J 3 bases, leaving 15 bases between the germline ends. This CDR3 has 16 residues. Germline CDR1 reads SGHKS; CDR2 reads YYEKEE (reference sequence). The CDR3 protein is CASSILVGGYNSPLHF. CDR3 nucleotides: TGTGCCAGCAGTATTCTAGTAGGGGGCTATAATTCACCCCTCCACTTT.

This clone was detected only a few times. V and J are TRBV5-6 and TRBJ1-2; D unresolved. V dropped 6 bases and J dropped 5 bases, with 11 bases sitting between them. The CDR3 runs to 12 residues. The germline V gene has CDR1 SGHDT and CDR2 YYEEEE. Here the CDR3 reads CASTTQRYGYTF. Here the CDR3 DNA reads TGTGCCAGCACCACCCAGCGGTATGGCTACACCTTC.

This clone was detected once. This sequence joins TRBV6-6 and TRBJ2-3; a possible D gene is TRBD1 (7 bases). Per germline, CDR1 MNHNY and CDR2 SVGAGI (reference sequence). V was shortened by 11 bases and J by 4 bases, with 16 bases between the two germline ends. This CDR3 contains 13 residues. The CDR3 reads CASQGGGADTQYF. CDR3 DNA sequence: TGTGCCTCCCAAGGAGGGGGCGCAGATACGCAGTATTTT.

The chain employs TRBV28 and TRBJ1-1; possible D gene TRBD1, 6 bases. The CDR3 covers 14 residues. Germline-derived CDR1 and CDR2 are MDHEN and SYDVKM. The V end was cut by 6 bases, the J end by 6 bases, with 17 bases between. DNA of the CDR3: TGTGCCAGCAGCGCCAGGGGTAATAGGGCTGAAGCTTTCTTT. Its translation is CASSARGNRAEAFF. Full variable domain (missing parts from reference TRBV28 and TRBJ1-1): DVKVTQSSRYLVKRTGEKVFLECVQDMDHENMFWYRQDPGLGLRLIYFSYDVKMKEKGDIPEGYSVSREKKERFSLILESASTNQTSMYLCASSARGNRAEAFFGQGTRLTVV.

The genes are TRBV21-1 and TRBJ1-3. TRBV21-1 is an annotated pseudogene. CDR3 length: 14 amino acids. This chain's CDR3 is CASSKEFRRNTIYF. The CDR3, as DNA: TGTGCCAGCAGCAAAGAATTCCGTAGAAACACCATATATTTT.

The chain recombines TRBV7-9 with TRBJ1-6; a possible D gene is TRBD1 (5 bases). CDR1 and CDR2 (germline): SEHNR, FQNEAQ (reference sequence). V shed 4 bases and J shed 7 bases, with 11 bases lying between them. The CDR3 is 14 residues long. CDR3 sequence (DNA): TGTGCCAGCAGCTCGGACAAGAAAAATTCACCCCTCCACTTT. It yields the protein CASSSDKKNSPLHF.

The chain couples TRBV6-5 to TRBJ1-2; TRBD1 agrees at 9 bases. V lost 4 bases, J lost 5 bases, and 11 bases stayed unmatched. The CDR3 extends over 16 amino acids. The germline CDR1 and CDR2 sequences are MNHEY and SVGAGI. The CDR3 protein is CASSFPGTGRTYGYTF. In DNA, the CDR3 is TGTGCCAGCAGTTTTCCCGGGACAGGGCGGACTTATGGCTACACCTTC.

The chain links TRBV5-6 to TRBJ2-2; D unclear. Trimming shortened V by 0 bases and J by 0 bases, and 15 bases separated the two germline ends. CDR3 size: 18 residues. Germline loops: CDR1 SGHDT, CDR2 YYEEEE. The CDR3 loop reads CASSLGWSTPANTGELFF. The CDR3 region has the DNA TGTGCCAGCAGCTTGGGTTGGTCGACACCCGCGAACACCGGGGAGCTGTTTTTT.

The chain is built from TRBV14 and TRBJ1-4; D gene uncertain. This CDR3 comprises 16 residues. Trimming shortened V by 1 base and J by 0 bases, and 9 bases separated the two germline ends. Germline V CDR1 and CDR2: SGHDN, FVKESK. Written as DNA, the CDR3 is TGTGCCAGCAGCCAAGTTAACAACCCAACTAATGAAAAACTGTTTTTT. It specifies CASSQVNNPTNEKLFF.

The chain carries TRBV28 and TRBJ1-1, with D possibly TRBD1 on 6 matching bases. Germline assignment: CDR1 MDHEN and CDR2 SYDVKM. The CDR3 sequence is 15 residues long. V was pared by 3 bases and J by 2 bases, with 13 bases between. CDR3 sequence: CASSLGGRSNTEAFF. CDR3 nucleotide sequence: TGTGCCAGCAGTTTGGGGGGGCGGTCCAACACTGAAGCTTTCTTT. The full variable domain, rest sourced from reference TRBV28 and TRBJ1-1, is DVKVTQSSRYLVKRTGEKVFLECVQDMDHENMFWYRQDPGLGLRLIYFSYDVKMKEKGDIPEGYSVSREKKERFSLILESASTNQTSMYLCASSLGGRSNTEAFFGQGTRLTVV.

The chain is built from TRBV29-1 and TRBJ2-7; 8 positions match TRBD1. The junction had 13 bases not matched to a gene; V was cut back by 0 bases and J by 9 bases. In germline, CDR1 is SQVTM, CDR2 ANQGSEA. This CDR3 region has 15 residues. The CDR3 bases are TGCAGCGTTGAAGATAGGAGACAGGGGTGGATTGGGCAGTACTTC. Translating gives CSVEDRRQGWIGQYF.

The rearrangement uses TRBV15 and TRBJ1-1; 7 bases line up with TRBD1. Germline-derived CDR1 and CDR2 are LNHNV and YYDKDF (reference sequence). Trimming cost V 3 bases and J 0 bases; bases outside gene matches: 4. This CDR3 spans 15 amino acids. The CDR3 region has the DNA TGTGCCACCAGCAGCCTGGACAGGTTGAACACTGAAGCTTTCTTT. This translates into CATSSLDRLNTEAFF.

The CDR3 sequence: CASGDGSKGSQPQHF. The CDR3 bases are TGTGCTAGTGGTGACGGCAGCAAGGGGTCTCAGCCCCAGCATTTT. The V and J genes are TRBV12-5 and TRBJ1-5, with a possible D match to TRBD1 (5 bases). There are 15 residues in the CDR3. Germline CDR1 is LGHNT and CDR2 is FRNRAP. The V and J ends lost 5 bases and 6 bases respectively, with 17 bases between them.

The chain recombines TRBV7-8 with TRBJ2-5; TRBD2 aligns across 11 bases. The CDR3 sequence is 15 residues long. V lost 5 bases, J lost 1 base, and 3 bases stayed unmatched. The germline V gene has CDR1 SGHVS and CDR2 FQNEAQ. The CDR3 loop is CASSIGTSGQETQYF. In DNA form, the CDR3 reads TGTGCCAGCAGCATAGGGACTAGCGGCCAAGAGACCCAGTACTTC.